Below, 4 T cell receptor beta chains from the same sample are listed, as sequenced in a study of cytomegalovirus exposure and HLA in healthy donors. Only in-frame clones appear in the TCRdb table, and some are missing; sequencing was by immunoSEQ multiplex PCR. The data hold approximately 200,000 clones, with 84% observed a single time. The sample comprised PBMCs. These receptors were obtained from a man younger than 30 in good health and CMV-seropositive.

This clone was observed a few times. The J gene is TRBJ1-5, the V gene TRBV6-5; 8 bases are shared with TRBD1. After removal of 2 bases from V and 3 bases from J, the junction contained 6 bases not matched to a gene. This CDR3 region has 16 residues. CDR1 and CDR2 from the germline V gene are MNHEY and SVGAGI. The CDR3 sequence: CASSYGGQGNNQPQHF. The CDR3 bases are TGTGCCAGCAGTTACGGCGGACAGGGAAACAATCAGCCCCAGCATTTT.

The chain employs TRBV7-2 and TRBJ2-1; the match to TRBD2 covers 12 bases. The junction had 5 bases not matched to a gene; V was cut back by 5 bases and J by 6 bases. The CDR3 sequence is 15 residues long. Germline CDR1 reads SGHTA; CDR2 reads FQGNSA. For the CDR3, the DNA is TGTGCCAGCAGCCCTACTAGCGGGAGGATCAATGAGCAGTTCTTC. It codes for CASSPTSGRINEQFF.

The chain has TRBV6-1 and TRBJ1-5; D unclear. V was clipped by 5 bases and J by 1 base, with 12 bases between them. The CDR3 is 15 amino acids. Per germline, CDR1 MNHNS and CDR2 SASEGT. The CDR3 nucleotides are TGTGCCAGCAGTCTCGGACTCGGCAGCAATCAGCCCCAGCATTTT. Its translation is CASSLGLGSNQPQHF.

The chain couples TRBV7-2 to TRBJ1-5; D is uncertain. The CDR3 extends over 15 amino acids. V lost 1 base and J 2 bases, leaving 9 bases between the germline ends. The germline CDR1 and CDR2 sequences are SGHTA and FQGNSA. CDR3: CASSLEARGNQPQHF. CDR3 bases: TGTGCCAGCAGCTTAGAAGCCCGGGGCAATCAGCCCCAGCATTTT.